Below, 5 T cell receptor beta chains from the same sample are listed, as sequenced in a study of human T cells and chemical hapten exposure. TCRdb reprocessed the RACE reads with MiXCR, giving one entry per CDR3 protein. The data show 270,000 or so distinct CDR3 sequences, with roughly 7.4% seen just once and roughly 1.2% held by the top ten. Noted time point: pre-sensitization, week 0. Treatment in this sample: therapeutic diphenylcyclopropenone sensitization with weekly scalp DPC. Sequences were derived from whole blood, sampled in connection with sensitization to the hapten diphenylcyclopropenone (DPC). Every receptor here comes from a man aged 18 to 30 with alopecia areata. Some clones in this sample may be carry-over from other donors' samples.

The table lists this clonotype with a few counts. Here the CDR3 reads CASSLALSGYEQYF. The DNA of the CDR3 is TGTGCCAGCAGCTTAGCGCTTTCCGGATACGAGCAGTACTTC. V and J are TRBV7-9 and TRBJ2-7; D remains ambiguous. This CDR3 is 14 amino acids long. Germline CDR1 and CDR2: SEHNR and FQNEAQ (reference sequence). Trimming stripped 0 bases from V and 4 bases from J, with 10 bases between.

This clonotype was seen repeatedly, ten times or more. The gene calls are TRBV7-9 and TRBJ2-2; no clear D. CDR3 size: 13 residues. V was pared by 2 bases and J by 6 bases, with 7 bases between. The V gene's germline CDR1 is SEHNR and CDR2 FQNEAQ (reference sequence). In DNA, the CDR3 is TGTGCCAGCAGCTTAAAGGGATCCGGGGAGCTGTTTTTT. Protein sequence: CASSLKGSGELFF.

This clonotype was seen a few times. The chain recombines TRBV4-1 with TRBJ1-5, with 9 bases aligning to TRBD1. CDR3 length equals 18 residues. Looked up from germline, CDR1 is MGHRA and CDR2 is YSYEKL. With 0 bases clipped from V and 5 bases from J, the junction kept 11 bases outside the gene matches. The CDR3: CASSQETIRGQGYQPQHF. The DNA for the CDR3 is TGCGCCAGCAGCCAAGAAACAATAAGGGGACAGGGTTATCAGCCCCAGCATTTT.

There are a few counts of this clonotype. This chain uses TRBV5-1 with TRBJ2-1; a weak D match, TRBD2 (5 bases). V lost 0 bases and J 9 bases, leaving 10 bases between the germline ends. Germline V gene lookup returns CDR1 SGHRS and CDR2 YFSETQ. This CDR3 comprises 13 residues. The CDR3 nucleotides read TGCGCCAGCAGCTTGGCTAGCTTGGGTGAGCAGTTCTTC. Amino acid sequence: CASSLASLGEQFF.

This clonotype was recorded a few times. This chain uses TRBV5-1 with TRBJ1-1; D uncertain. CDR1 SGHRS and CDR2 YFSETQ come from the germline V gene. The CDR3 covers 13 residues. Trimming took 4 bases from V and 0 from J, leaving 7 bases between them. CDR3 DNA: TGCGCCAGCAGCGACGGCATGAACACTGAAGCTTTCTTT. Protein product: CASSDGMNTEAFF.